This entry features one T cell receptor beta chain sequence. The record originates from a study of blood T cell repertoires in COVID-19. About the research overall: The analysed material was cDNA or gDNA that came from T cells, B-cell-depleted T cells, or PBMCs.

The CDR3 is 13 residues long. The ends were cut back, 6 bases at V and 5 bases at J, with 13 bases in the middle. Only in-frame clones appear in the TCRdb table, and some are missing; sequencing was by immunoSEQ multiplex PCR. The sample contains approximately 500,000 clones, about 89% of which appear only once. The Seattle site enrolled patients during active infection and followed them longitudinally. The source is a woman aged 50 to 60 with COVID-19, enrolled during active disease. V gene TRBV12-3 or TRBV12-4 combines with J gene TRBJ1-1; no firm D call. Sequencing input: peripheral blood. As DNA, the CDR3 is TGTGCCAGCAGCGGCTTGGCGGGGACTGAAGCTTTCTTT. Translation gives CASSGLAGTEAFF.